The present TCR beta chain was sequenced within a study of radiation and T cells in renal cell carcinoma (dated by TCRdb to 2019 to 2021). Broadly, across the study: TCR beta sequencing covered 50 to 55 samples in total, comprising some 25 tumors and roughly 27 peripheral blood samples. Across all 53 samples, several million unique CDR3 nucleotide sequences encoding around 2,500,000 unique CDR3 amino acid sequences were identified.

TCR beta libraries were generated from genomic DNA with the immunoSEQ kit, following the manufacturer's recommendations. Library preparation used a first multiplex PCR with proprietary primers, then a second PCR adding unique barcodes, with bead cleanups after each round. A positive control reaction and a negative control reaction, both provided in the kit, were run with every batch of samples. The final libraries underwent checking on an Agilent 4200 TapeStation D1000 ScreenTape, volumetric pooling, and quantification by qPCR. Sequencing ran on an Illumina NextSeq500 with a MidOutput 150-cycle cartridge, using 156 Read1 and 15 Index1 cycles with kit custom primers. The pooled library was loaded at 1.0 pM, and roughly 20% PhiX control was spiked in. Concerning the study's data processing: Vendor-processed data were analyzed in R, and a clonotype was defined as all T cells sharing the same CDR3 nucleotide sequence. In the clone abundance analyses, frequencies were normalized to the 10,000 most abundant clones in each sample. Public T cell clones, which averaged fewer than five per sample, were excluded before analysis. Dominant motif analysis used ImmunoMap with the PAM10 matrix, gap penalty 30 and homology threshold 0.3; motifs with cumulative frequency at least 0.01 counted as dominant. An abundance difference of at least 32-fold between compartments was the criterion for calling clonotypes tumor-enriched or baseline blood-enriched. The Baroni-Urbani and Buser coefficient was used to measure tumor-blood repertoire similarity, and groups were compared with two-tailed Wilcoxon tests in R. This is the immuneACCESS table as TCRdb keeps it, with only in-frame sequences that have V and J called. A part of the clones is gone; compared with another copy, unresolved V genes explain less than half, and the rest is unexplained. D and trimming were read from the DNA, whereas the V and J calls and clone size are those reported in that table. The table for this sample lists several thousand clones; 50% to 75% of them were counted only once. The biggest ten clones account for 15% to 20% of the sample.

In the case of this clone: Its specific antigen is unknown. No qualities accompany the bases; no much larger clone lies one base away.

The sample's time point label, in plain terms: tumor resected at nephrectomy. The sample's treatment or condition, from its label and the paper: 15 Gy SBRT to primary tumor, nephrectomy 4 weeks later. The samples were drawn from a clinical trial, where primary renal cell carcinomas were treated with 15 Gy of stereotactic body radiation therapy and then removed by nephrectomy 4 weeks afterward. Renal cell carcinoma with clear cell pathology was present in all patients. Tumors were mechanically dissociated, digested with collagenase/hyaluronidase at 37 °C, processed in gentleMACS C tubes, and stored in liquid nitrogen. Genomic DNA for TCR sequencing was prepared using the QIAamp DNA Blood Mini Kit (Qiagen). Only samples passing all quality control checks were included in the analyses. What the authors observed across the whole study: Because only small tumor regions of roughly 1 g were available, intratumoral heterogeneity was not captured. No pretreatment tumor biopsies were available, so the baseline intratumoral presence of clonotypes could not be determined. Compared with control tumors, irradiated tumors had a greater number of dominant CDR3 motifs, and these motifs made up a bigger portion of the repertoire. Top tumor clonotypes rose in blood from baseline to 2 weeks post-radiation, then contracted by 4 weeks, suggesting transient expansion of tumor-resident clones. With a single-armed trial design, the study had no way to address how radiation dose or scheduling affects the TCR repertoire. Compared with controls, irradiated tumors had higher TCR clonality, as the top 100 clonotypes made up an average of about 50% of the repertoire, versus approximately 45% in nephrectomy-only tumors.

CDR1 and CDR2 were assigned from the germline V gene as SGHRS and YFSETQ. Germline trimming amounts to 3 bases on V and 4 bases on J, with 5 as the count of junction bases outside the gene matches. The CDR3 runs 14 amino acids, cysteine and phenylalanine included. Only the CDR3 part of the read is kept: 42 bases, read in frame from the first base. This receptor chain uses TRBV5-1 and TRBJ2-7; the central 9 bases match TRBD2. The sample here was tumor tissue, taken from a patient whose treatment included radiotherapy and nephrectomy. The TCR comes from a man in his 60s with renal cell carcinoma. In nucleotides, the sequence is TGCGCCAGCAGCTGGGCTAGCGGGAAATACGAGCAGTACTTC. This codes for CASSWASGKYEQYF.